These 26 T cell receptor beta chains share one sample of origin, sequenced in a study of identical twins. TCRdb reanalysed the 5' RACE reads using MiXCR and keeps one entry per CDR3 protein. The table has roughly 490,000 distinct CDR3 sequences, over 11% seen once. These sequences were also reported in another study, on yellow fever vaccine responses in identical twins.

Sequencing was done on a sample of CD4+ T cells sorted from blood. The receptors stem from a woman younger than 35 in good health.

As for this clonotype: Just one base apart from a much larger clone, this may be a read error. The chain links TRBV12-3 or TRBV12-4 to TRBJ1-2, with 10 positions matching TRBD1. This CDR3 spans 15 amino acids. Unmatched junction bases numbered 5, after V lost 4 bases and J lost 3 bases. This chain's CDR3 is CASSSPGQGYYGYTF. CDR3 in DNA: TGTGCCAGCAGTTCTCCGGGACAGGGGTACTATGGCTACACCTTC.

This clonotype was recorded at least ten times. V is TRBV7-2 and J is TRBJ2-1, with 12 bases aligning to TRBD2. This CDR3 is built from 15 residues. The V and J ends lost 4 bases and 8 bases, in that order; junction bases with no gene match: 6. The germline V gene has CDR1 SGHTA and CDR2 FQGNSA. The CDR3 sequence: CASSYLAGGLDEQFF. In DNA, the CDR3 is TGTGCCAGCAGCTATCTAGCGGGGGGGCTAGATGAGCAGTTCTTC.

This clonotype occurred a few times. The V gene is TRBV7-2, the J gene TRBJ2-2, with 8 bases aligning to TRBD2. The V segment lost 3 bases and the J segment 7 bases; nucleotides outside the gene matches: 7. CDR1 is SGHTA and CDR2 is FQGNSA in the germline V gene. This CDR3 has 15 amino acids. CDR3 coding DNA: TGTGCCAGCAGCTTTCCGTCGGGAGGGGGCGGGGAGCTGTTTTTT. Encoded protein: CASSFPSGGGGELFF.

The chain carries TRBV5-1 and TRBJ2-7, with 8 bases matching TRBD2. The CDR3 sequence is 14 residues long. V trimming: 0 bases; J trimming: 4 bases; junction bases outside the gene matches: 3. Germline values: CDR1 SGHRS, CDR2 YFSETQ. CDR3 sequence (DNA): TGCGCCAGCAGCTTGGATCGGGAGGGGTACGAGCAGTACTTC. Its translation is CASSLDREGYEQYF.

The gene calls are TRBV11-2 and TRBJ2-7; D ambiguous. Germline lookup yields CDR1 SGHAT and CDR2 FQNNGV. This CDR3 is built from 14 residues. Trimming left V 1 base short and J 3 bases short, with 10 bases between. CDR3: CASSLGSPYYEQYF. The CDR3 DNA sequence: TGTGCCAGCAGCTTAGGGTCACCATACTACGAGCAGTACTTC.

The rearrangement joins TRBV24-1 to TRBJ2-3, with D perhaps TRBD1 or TRBD2 (5 bases each). The germline CDR1 and CDR2 sequences are KGHDR and SFDVKD. V lost 5 bases, J lost 2 bases, and 10 bases lay in between. CDR3 length equals 14 residues. This chain's CDR3 is CATSVGRPTDTQYF. The DNA for the CDR3 is TGTGCCACCAGTGTGGGACGGCCCACAGATACGCAGTATTTT.

There are many counts of this clonotype. The chain uses TRBV12-3 or TRBV12-4 and TRBJ2-1, with 11 bases fitting TRBD2. CDR3 length equals 14 residues. V shed 6 bases and J 7 bases; nucleotides not matched to a gene: 5. In nucleotides, the CDR3 is TGTGCCAGCAGAAGACTAGCGGGAACGAATGAGCAGTTCTTC. Translation gives CASRRLAGTNEQFF.

CDR3 region: CATSRDLGGDGGELFF. In DNA, the CDR3 is TGTGCCACCAGCAGAGATCTGGGGGGGGACGGCGGGGAGCTGTTTTTT. The chain uses TRBV15 and TRBJ2-2; 7 nucleotides agree with TRBD2. Germline values: CDR1 LNHNV, CDR2 YYDKDF (reference sequence). Germline trimming cut 0 bases from V and 7 bases from J; bases unmatched to any gene: 8. The CDR3 has 16 amino acids. Based on the CDR3 plus reference TRBV15 and TRBJ2-2, the full variable domain is DAMVIQNPRYQVTQFGKPVTLSCSQTLNHNVMYWYQQKSSQAPKLLFHYYDKDFNNEADTPDNFQSRRPNTSFCFLDIRSPGLGDTAMYLCATSRDLGGDGGELFFGEGSRLTVL.

This clonotype appeared a few times. The V gene is TRBV6-5, the J gene TRBJ2-5; D tentatively reads TRBD1 or TRBD2 (6 bases each). Germline values: CDR1 MNHEY, CDR2 SVGAGI. V was pared by 2 bases and J by 4 bases, with 14 bases between. The CDR3 has 15 amino acids. The CDR3 sequence: CASSYASGGRETQYF. The CDR3 DNA reads as TGTGCCAGCAGTTACGCCTCCGGGGGCCGAGAGACCCAGTACTTC.

The rearrangement joins TRBV28 to TRBJ2-7; TRBD2 matches 9 bases. Per the germline V gene, CDR1 is MDHEN and CDR2 is SYDVKM. Germline trimming cut 4 bases from V and 6 bases from J; bases unmatched to any gene: 10. This CDR3 spans 15 amino acids. The CDR3 region has the DNA TGTGCCAGCAGTTCGCTCGCGGGAGGGGTAGGCGAGCAGTACTTC. This translates into CASSSLAGGVGEQYF.

This clonotype occurred many times. The chain links TRBV29-1 to TRBJ2-7; tentatively, D is TRBD2 (7 bases). CDR1 and CDR2 from the germline V gene are SQVTM and ANQGSEA. Trimming left V 5 bases short and J 5 bases short, with 10 bases between. This CDR3 comprises 11 residues. The CDR3 spells CSVWGGHEQYF. The CDR3 DNA sequence: TGCAGCGTTTGGGGGGGCCACGAGCAGTACTTC.

This clonotype was counted between two and nine times. The chain links TRBV2 to TRBJ2-1, with D possibly being TRBD1 or TRBD2 (5 bases each). V was pared by 7 bases and J by 4 bases, with 14 bases between. The germline V gene encodes CDR1 SNHLY and CDR2 FYNNEI. CDR3 length equals 14 residues. The CDR3 is CASTYRDPYNEQFF. The CDR3 nucleotides read TGTGCCAGCACCTACCGGGACCCATACAATGAGCAGTTCTTC.

There are a few counts of this clonotype. J is TRBJ1-4 and V is TRBV10-3; TRBD1 is a possible D gene (6 bases). The CDR3 has 14 amino acids. The ends were cut back, 10 bases at V and 3 bases at J, with 15 bases in the middle. Germline V CDR1 and CDR2: ENHRY, SYGVKD. CDR3 loop: CATRPTGSNEKLFF. CDR3 nucleotides: TGTGCCACACGACCGACAGGTTCTAATGAAAAACTGTTTTTT.

The chain joins TRBV2 to TRBJ2-4; 9 bases fit TRBD1. The CDR3 is made up of 15 amino acids. The V segment lost 4 bases and the J segment 12 bases; nucleotides outside the gene matches: 13. Germline loops: CDR1 SNHLY, CDR2 FYNNEI. Here the CDR3 reads CASSVSSDRGGPQYF. DNA of the CDR3: TGTGCCAGCAGTGTCTCGTCGGACAGGGGAGGACCTCAGTACTTC. Using reference TRBV2 and TRBJ2-4 for the parts outside the CDR3, the full variable domain is EPEVTQTPSHQVTQMGQEVILRCVPISNHLYFYWYRQILGQKVEFLVSFYNNEISEKSEIFDDQFSVERPDGSNFTLKIRSTKLEDSAMYFCASSVSSDRGGPQYFGAGTRLSVL.

This clonotype was seen ten or more times. V usage is TRBV4-2 and J usage is TRBJ1-6; weak D call: TRBD1 (5 bases). From germline, CDR1 is LGHNA and CDR2 YNFKEQ. V lost 0 bases, J lost 15 bases, and 12 bases lay in between. The CDR3 has 13 residues. The CDR3 region is CASSQDRRQGLHF. The CDR3 coding sequence is TGTGCCAGCAGCCAAGATCGAAGGCAGGGCCTCCACTTT.

V gene TRBV20-1 combines with J gene TRBJ2-1; unclear D gene. This CDR3 comprises 17 residues. Germline CDR1 is DFQATT and CDR2 is SNEGSKA (reference sequence). The ends were cut back, 0 bases at V and 3 bases at J, with 18 bases in the middle. CDR3 region: CSARDSRQTKGYNEQFF. The CDR3 DNA reads as TGCAGTGCTAGAGATTCCAGGCAAACCAAGGGCTACAATGAGCAGTTCTTC.

To note about this clonotype: One end of the junction does not line up with germline, which may come from a read error. V gene TRBV12-3 or TRBV12-4 combines with J gene TRBJ2-5; D is possibly TRBD2 (5 bases). The CDR3 runs to 14 residues. The CDR3 spells CPSSLAGTQETQYF. CDR3 coding DNA: TGTCCCAGCAGTTTGGCGGGTACACAAGAGACCCAGTACTTC.

CDR3: CASSLGGGHAEAFF. In DNA, the CDR3 is TGCGCCAGCAGCTTAGGGGGGGGGCACGCTGAAGCTTTCTTT. J is TRBJ1-1 and V is TRBV5-1; possibly TRBD1 for D (6 bases). V was trimmed by 2 bases and J by 6 bases, leaving 14 bases between them. CDR1 and CDR2 (germline): SGHRS, YFSETQ. This CDR3 is 14 amino acids long.

This clonotype was seen more than once but under ten times. The chain uses TRBV18 and TRBJ1-6; maybe TRBD1 (6 bases). The V end was cut by 4 bases, the J end by 12 bases, with 16 bases between. The germline CDR1 and CDR2 sequences are KGHSH and LQKENI. The CDR3 sequence is 14 residues long. The CDR3 loop reads CASSQNREMVPLHF. DNA for the CDR3: TGTGCCAGCTCACAAAACAGGGAAATGGTACCCCTCCACTTT.

This clonotype has a count of ten or more. The chain carries TRBV20-1 and TRBJ2-1; 9 nucleotides line up with TRBD2. The junction had 8 bases not matched to a gene; V was cut back by 2 bases and J by 6 bases. CDR1 is DFQATT, CDR2 SNEGSKA, per germline (reference sequence). This CDR3 has 15 residues. Here the CDR3 reads CSARIAGVGSNEQFF. CDR3 DNA: TGCAGTGCTAGAATAGCGGGAGTGGGGTCCAATGAGCAGTTCTTC.

The V call is TRBV6-1, the J call TRBJ2-2; 7 nucleotides match TRBD2. Germline CDR1 reads MNHNS; CDR2 reads SASEGT. Germline trimming cut 7 bases from V and 1 base from J; bases unmatched to any gene: 9. The length of the CDR3 is 16 residues. The CDR3: CASTRRWGGNTGELFF. DNA of the CDR3: TGTGCCAGCACAAGGCGCTGGGGGGGGAACACCGGGGAGCTGTTTTTT.

The sample holds many counts of this clonotype. V and J are TRBV12-3 or TRBV12-4 and TRBJ2-3; the match to TRBD2 covers 13 bases. The CDR3 loop spans 15 amino acids. V shed 5 bases, J shed 7 bases, and the junction held 6 bases outside the gene matches. For the CDR3, the DNA is TGTGCCAGCAGTCCCCGACTAGCGGGGGGTTATACGCAGTATTTT. Amino acids: CASSPRLAGGYTQYF.

This clonotype was observed a few times. The chain combines TRBV5-1 with TRBJ2-3, with D maybe TRBD2 (6 bases). The V end was cut by 4 bases, the J end by 2 bases, with 11 bases between. Germline CDR1 and CDR2: SGHRS and YFSETQ. The CDR3 totals 14 residues. The CDR3 sequence: CASSVSGDTDTQYF. CDR3 coding DNA: TGCGCCAGCAGCGTTAGCGGCGACACAGATACGCAGTATTTT.

The chain links TRBV5-6 to TRBJ1-1; 7 positions match TRBD1. Germline CDR1 reads SGHDT; CDR2 reads YYEEEE. Losses at the gene ends were 0 bases for V and 5 bases for J; bases not matched to a gene: 10. This CDR3 is built from 16 residues. This CDR3 is CASSLVDRVGGTEAFF. In DNA, the CDR3 is TGTGCCAGCAGCTTGGTTGACAGGGTGGGCGGAACTGAAGCTTTCTTT.

In its sample, this clonotype was seen a few times. The J gene is TRBJ2-7, the V gene TRBV7-2; 10 bases are a match to TRBD1. This CDR3 spans 15 amino acids. The V segment lost 5 bases and the J segment 7 bases; nucleotides outside the gene matches: 11. Looked up from germline, CDR1 is SGHTA and CDR2 is FQGNSA. The CDR3 region has the DNA TGTGCCAGCAGCACACGACAGGGGGCCTCAGTTGAGCAGTACTTC. Translating gives CASSTRQGASVEQYF.

The chain has TRBV2 and TRBJ1-6; 8 bases are a match to TRBD1. The junction had 10 bases not matched to a gene; V was cut back by 7 bases and J by 8 bases. Germline V lookup: CDR1 SNHLY, CDR2 FYNNEI. The CDR3 totals 15 residues. This CDR3 reads CASIDNRGGYSPLHF. In DNA, the CDR3 is TGTGCCAGCATCGATAACAGGGGGGGTTATTCACCCCTCCACTTT.